The entry below describes one T cell receptor (beta chain). The record originates from a study of blood T cell repertoires in COVID-19. Study-wide context: The United States, Italy and Spain were the sources of the acute and convalescent COVID-19 samples.

Germline V gene lookup returns CDR1 MNHEY and CDR2 SVGAGI. V was pared by 2 bases and J by 3 bases, with 3 bases of the junction left unmatched. CDR3 length equals 15 residues. Authors' analysis steps: Estimates of nucleated cell counts were drawn from the amplification of reference gene primers. Profiled with immunoSEQ multiplex PCR; TCRdb holds only in-frame clones, not every one. From that table come the V and J calls and clone size; the DNA was used to work out D and trimming. The sample has about 210,000 clones, around four fifths seen once. The clonotype originates from a woman between 50 and 59 years old with active or convalescent COVID-19. This chain links TRBV6-5 with TRBJ2-3; 9 bases are a match to TRBD2. The sample comprised peripheral blood. The CDR3 DNA is TGTGCCAGCAGTTACGCGGGGGGGCGAACAGATACGCAGTATTTT. Translation: CASSYAGGRTDTQYF.